The 24 T cell receptor beta chains reported below all come from one sample, sequenced in a study of vaccination effects on CD4 cells after COVID-19. The table came from immunoSEQ multiplex PCR; TCRdb's copy has only in-frame clones and leaves some out. The data show tens of thousands of clones, over 65% seen once. The culture ran for 10 days, and then CD4+ T cells were isolated. Every participant took two doses of the BNT162b2 or mRNA-1273 vaccine. These receptors' antigens are unknown. Sequenced material: CD4+ T cells from PBMCs cultured without peptide, taken after COVID-19 vaccination. The receptors derive from a human donor who received a COVID-19 vaccine.

The chain is built from TRBV19 and TRBJ2-5; D not resolved. The germline gives CDR1 LNHDA, CDR2 SQIVND (reference sequence). The germline V and J ends were trimmed by 3 bases and 5 bases, with 16 bases remaining between them. This CDR3 is built from 15 residues. The CDR3 spells CASSILGAQKETQYF. The CDR3, as DNA: TGTGCCAGTAGTATTCTAGGCGCCCAAAAGGAGACCCAGTACTTC.

This rearrangement joins TRBV3-1 (or the pseudogene TRBV3-2) to TRBJ2-5; D remains ambiguous. The germline gives CDR1 LGHDT, CDR2 YNNKEL (reference sequence). The V end was cut by 4 bases, the J end by 2 bases, with 8 bases between. This CDR3 spans 13 amino acids. The CDR3 nucleotides are TGTGCCAGCAGCCTACTGGGTCAAGAGACCCAGTACTTC. This sequence encodes CASSLLGQETQYF.

This chain connects TRBV14 to TRBJ1-2; D ambiguous. V dropped 5 bases and J dropped 2 bases, with 6 bases sitting between them. The length of the CDR3 is 12 residues. CDR1 is SGHDN and CDR2 is FVKESK in the germline V gene. The CDR3 DNA reads TGTGCCAGCAGCGTACAGAACTATGGCTACACCTTC. It specifies CASSVQNYGYTF.

The chain carries TRBV3-1 (or the pseudogene TRBV3-2) and TRBJ1-3; D possibly corresponds to TRBD1 (6 bases). The CDR3 loop spans 14 amino acids. In germline, CDR1 is LGHDT, CDR2 YNNKEL (reference sequence). Trimming stripped 3 bases from V and 2 bases from J, with 8 bases between. This CDR3 is CASSQGAAGNTIYF. CDR3 nucleotide sequence: TGTGCCAGCAGCCAGGGGGCGGCTGGAAACACCATATATTTT.

The chain recombines TRBV4-1 with TRBJ2-1; 8 nucleotides align to TRBD1. The V and J ends lost 1 base and 1 base, in that order; junction bases with no gene match: 0. The CDR3 is 15 residues long. CDR1 is MGHRA and CDR2 is YSYEKL in the germline V gene. The CDR3 DNA sequence: TGCGCCAGCAGCCAAGGGGACAGGTCCTACAATGAGCAGTTCTTC. It yields the protein CASSQGDRSYNEQFF.

J is TRBJ1-2 and V is TRBV28; tentatively, D is TRBD1 (5 bases). The CDR3 totals 12 residues. CDR1 MDHEN and CDR2 SYDVKM come from the germline V gene. V was cut by 2 bases and J by 7 bases, with 8 bases left in between. CDR3 sequence: CASSLRQLGYTF. CDR3 sequence (DNA): TGTGCCAGCAGTTTAAGACAGCTTGGCTACACCTTC.

The V gene is TRBV18, the J gene TRBJ2-3; possible D gene TRBD2, 5 bases. V was cut by 3 bases and J by 3 bases, with 10 bases left in between. Germline CDR1 is KGHSH and CDR2 is LQKENI. The CDR3 spans 14 residues. CDR3 coding DNA: TGTGCCAGCTCACCCGCAGGCGGGACAGATACGCAGTATTTT. Translated: CASSPAGGTDTQYF.

The chain combines TRBV10-3 with TRBJ1-1; D is unresolved. The germline CDR1 and CDR2 sequences are ENHRY and SYGVKD. Trimming stripped 3 bases from V and 1 base from J, with 6 bases between. CDR3 length equals 13 residues. Here the CDR3 reads CAISERGNTEAFF. DNA for the CDR3: TGTGCCATCAGTGAACGAGGGAACACTGAAGCTTTCTTT.

The genes are TRBV7-2 and TRBJ1-5, with D possibly TRBD1 on 6 matching bases. Germline values: CDR1 SGHTA, CDR2 FQGNSA. CDR3 size: 14 residues. Trimming took off 2 bases at V and 7 bases at J, with 12 bases between the two ends. This chain's CDR3 is CASSLTTGGQPQHF. Here the CDR3 DNA reads TGTGCCAGCAGCTTAACGACAGGCGGCCAGCCCCAGCATTTT.

The chain employs TRBV15 and TRBJ2-1, with D unresolved. Germline CDR1 reads LNHNV; CDR2 reads YYDKDF (reference sequence). The CDR3 has 13 residues. V was clipped by 8 bases and J by 5 bases, with 13 bases between them. The CDR3 loop is CATALDLNNEQFF. CDR3 nucleotides: TGTGCCACCGCCCTGGACCTCAACAATGAGCAGTTCTTC.

Comment on this clone: A read error may produce the germline difference seen at one junction end. This sequence joins TRBV6-1 and TRBJ2-1, with TRBD2 identical over 7 bases. This CDR3 is built from 17 residues. Per germline, CDR1 MNHNS and CDR2 SASEGT. The CDR3 DNA reads as TGTGCCAGCAGTGAATTGTCGGCTAGCGGACTGTACAGTGAGCAGTTCTTC. This sequence encodes CASSELSASGLYSEQFF.

The V call is TRBV5-4, the J call TRBJ1-1, with D unclear. In germline, CDR1 is SGHNT, CDR2 YYREEE (reference sequence). Trimming stripped 3 bases from V and 3 bases from J, with 18 bases between. This CDR3 spans 16 amino acids. The CDR3 bases are TGTGCCAGCAGCTCGGAAAGGGAGAGGAAGGACACTGAAGCTTTCTTT. Amino acids: CASSSERERKDTEAFF.

The chain uses TRBV19 and TRBJ2-2; TRBD1 matches 10 bases. This CDR3 has 15 residues. The V and J ends lost 1 base and 6 bases, in that order; junction bases with no gene match: 2. Germline-derived CDR1 and CDR2 are LNHDA and SQIVND (reference sequence). DNA for the CDR3: TGTGCCAGTAGTATAGGGGACAGGGGTCCCGGGGAGCTGTTTTTT. It yields the protein CASSIGDRGPGELFF.

V usage is TRBV9 and J usage is TRBJ1-2; D ambiguous. The CDR3 contains 15 residues. CDR1 is SGDLS and CDR2 is YYNGEE in the germline V gene. The germline V and J ends were trimmed by 1 base and 6 bases, with 16 bases remaining between them. The CDR3 nucleotides read TGTGCCAGCAGCGTACACGTGATGGGAACTGATGGCTACACCTTC. This gives the protein CASSVHVMGTDGYTF.

This chain connects TRBV5-1 to TRBJ1-1; possible D gene TRBD1, 5 bases. With 0 bases removed from V and 6 bases from J, the gap between germline ends came to 12 bases. CDR1 is SGHRS, CDR2 YFSETQ, per germline. This CDR3 has 14 residues. In nucleotides, the CDR3 is TGCGCCAGCAGCTTGGTGTCAGGGATGGCTGAAGCTTTCTTT. This translates into CASSLVSGMAEAFF.

This chain joins TRBV10-3 and TRBJ1-6; tentative D call: TRBD1 (5 bases). From germline, CDR1 is ENHRY and CDR2 SYGVKD. The length of the CDR3 is 14 residues. V dropped 10 bases and J dropped 0 bases, with 10 bases sitting between them. CDR3 coding DNA: TGTGCCACCACAGGAGCCTCCTATAATTCACCCCTCCACTTT. It codes for CATTGASYNSPLHF.

The chain uses TRBV6-5 and TRBJ1-2, with D possibly matching TRBD1 (6 bases). The ends were cut back, 7 bases at V and 6 bases at J, with 15 bases in the middle. The CDR3 totals 13 residues. CDR1 and CDR2 from the germline V gene are MNHEY and SVGAGI. DNA of the CDR3: TGTGCCAGCAACACGAGGGCAGGGGATGGCTACACCTTC. Translated, it gives CASNTRAGDGYTF.

This chain connects TRBV9 to TRBJ2-5, with TRBD2 matching 7 bases. Germline V gene sequence: CDR1 SGDLS, CDR2 YYNGEE. The CDR3 is made up of 16 amino acids. Unmatched junction bases numbered 6, after V lost 0 bases and J lost 1 base. The CDR3 loop is CASSVGVAGGQETQYF. CDR3 coding DNA: TGTGCCAGCAGCGTAGGGGTAGCGGGCGGCCAAGAGACCCAGTACTTC.

V and J are TRBV7-2 and TRBJ2-5; D is uncertain. This CDR3 contains 13 residues. Deletions cut 5 bases from V and 1 base from J, with 8 bases between. CDR1 SGHTA and CDR2 FQGNSA come from the germline V gene. In DNA form, the CDR3 reads TGTGCCAGCAGCAGACGGATCCAAGAGACCCAGTACTTC. Its translation is CASSRRIQETQYF. Full variable domain (rest looked up from reference TRBV7-2 and TRBJ2-5): GAGVSQSPSNKVTEKGKDVELRCDPISGHTALYWYRQSLGQGLEFLIYFQGNSAPDKSGLPSDRFSAERTGGSVSTLTIQRTQQEDSAVYLCASSRRIQETQYFGPGTRLLVL.

This chain links TRBV10-3 with TRBJ2-1; D ambiguous. CDR3 length: 12 amino acids. V was trimmed by 8 bases and J by 8 bases, leaving 13 bases between them. Germline CDR1 is ENHRY and CDR2 is SYGVKD. CDR3 sequence (DNA): TGTGCCATCTCTGAAAGGGATGATGAGCAGTTCTTC. As protein: CAISERDDEQFF.

This chain links TRBV5-8 with TRBJ2-3; 12 nucleotides agree with TRBD2. The CDR3 covers 15 residues. With V trimmed by 7 bases and J by 4 bases, 7 bases remained unmatched. Germline V gene sequence: CDR1 SGHTS, CDR2 YDEGEE. The CDR3 sequence is CASPILAGGPDTQYF. The DNA for the CDR3 is TGTGCCAGCCCAATTCTAGCGGGGGGGCCAGATACGCAGTATTTT.

V is TRBV6-5 and J is TRBJ1-2, with D unclear. The CDR3 covers 15 residues. CDR1 and CDR2 from the germline V gene are MNHEY and SVGAGI. V was clipped by 2 bases and J by 4 bases, with 14 bases between them. CDR3 sequence: CASSYGGSLFYGYTF. Written as DNA, the CDR3 is TGTGCCAGCAGTTACGGAGGCAGCCTCTTCTATGGCTACACCTTC.

This chain links TRBV6-2 or TRBV6-3 with TRBJ1-1; 8 bases are shared with TRBD1. Looked up from germline, CDR1 is MNHEY and CDR2 is SVGEGT. This CDR3 spans 16 amino acids. Unmatched junction bases numbered 14, after V lost 5 bases and J lost 6 bases. CDR3 amino acids: CASSRQGPQMSAEAFF. The CDR3 nucleotides read TGTGCCAGCAGTCGACAGGGGCCCCAGATGAGCGCTGAAGCTTTCTTT.

J is TRBJ1-4 and V is TRBV7-3; D gene ambiguous. Germline V gives CDR1 SGHTA, CDR2 FQGTGA. The germline V and J ends were trimmed by 4 bases and 5 bases, with 8 bases remaining between them. This CDR3 region has 13 residues. CDR3: CASSSQANEKLFF. CDR3 coding DNA: TGTGCCAGCAGCTCCCAAGCGAATGAAAAACTGTTTTTT.